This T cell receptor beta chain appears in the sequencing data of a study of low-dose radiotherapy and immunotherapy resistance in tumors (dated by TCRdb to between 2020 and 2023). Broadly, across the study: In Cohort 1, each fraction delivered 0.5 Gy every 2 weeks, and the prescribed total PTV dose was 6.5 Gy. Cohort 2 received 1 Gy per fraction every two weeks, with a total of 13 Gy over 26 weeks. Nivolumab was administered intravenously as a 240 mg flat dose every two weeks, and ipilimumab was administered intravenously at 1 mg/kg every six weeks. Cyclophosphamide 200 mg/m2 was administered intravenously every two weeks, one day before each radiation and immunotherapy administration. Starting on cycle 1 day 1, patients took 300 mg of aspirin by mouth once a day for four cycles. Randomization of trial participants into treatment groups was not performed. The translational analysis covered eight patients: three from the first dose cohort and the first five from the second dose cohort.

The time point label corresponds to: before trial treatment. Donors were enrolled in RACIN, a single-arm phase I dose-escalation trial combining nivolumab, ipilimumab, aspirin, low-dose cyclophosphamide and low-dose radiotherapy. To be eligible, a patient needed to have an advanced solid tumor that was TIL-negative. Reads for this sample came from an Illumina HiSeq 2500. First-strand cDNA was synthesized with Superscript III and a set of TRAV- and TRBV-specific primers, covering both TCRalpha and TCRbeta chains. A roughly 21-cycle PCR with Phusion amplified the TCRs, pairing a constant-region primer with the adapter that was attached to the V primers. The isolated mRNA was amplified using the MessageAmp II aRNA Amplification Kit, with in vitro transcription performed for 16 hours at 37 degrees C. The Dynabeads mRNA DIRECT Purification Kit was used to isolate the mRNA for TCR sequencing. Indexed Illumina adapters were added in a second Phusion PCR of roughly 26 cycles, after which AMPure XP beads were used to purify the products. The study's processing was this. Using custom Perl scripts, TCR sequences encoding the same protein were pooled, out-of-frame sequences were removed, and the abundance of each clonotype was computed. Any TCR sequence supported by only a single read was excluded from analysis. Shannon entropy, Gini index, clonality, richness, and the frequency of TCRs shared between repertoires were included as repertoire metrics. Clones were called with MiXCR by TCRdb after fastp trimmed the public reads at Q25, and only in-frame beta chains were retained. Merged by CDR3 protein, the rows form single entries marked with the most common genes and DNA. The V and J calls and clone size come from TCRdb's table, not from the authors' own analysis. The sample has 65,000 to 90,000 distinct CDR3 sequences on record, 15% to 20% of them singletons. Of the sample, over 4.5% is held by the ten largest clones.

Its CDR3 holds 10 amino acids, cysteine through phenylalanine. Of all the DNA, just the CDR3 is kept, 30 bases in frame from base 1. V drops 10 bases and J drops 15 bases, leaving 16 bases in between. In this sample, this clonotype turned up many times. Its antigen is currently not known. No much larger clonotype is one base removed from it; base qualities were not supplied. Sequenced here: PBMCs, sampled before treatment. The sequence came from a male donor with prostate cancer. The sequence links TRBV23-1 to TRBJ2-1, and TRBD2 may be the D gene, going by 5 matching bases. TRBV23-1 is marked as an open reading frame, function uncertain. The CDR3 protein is CATGLALRFF. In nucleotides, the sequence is TGCGCCACCGGGCTAGCCTTACGGTTCTTC.